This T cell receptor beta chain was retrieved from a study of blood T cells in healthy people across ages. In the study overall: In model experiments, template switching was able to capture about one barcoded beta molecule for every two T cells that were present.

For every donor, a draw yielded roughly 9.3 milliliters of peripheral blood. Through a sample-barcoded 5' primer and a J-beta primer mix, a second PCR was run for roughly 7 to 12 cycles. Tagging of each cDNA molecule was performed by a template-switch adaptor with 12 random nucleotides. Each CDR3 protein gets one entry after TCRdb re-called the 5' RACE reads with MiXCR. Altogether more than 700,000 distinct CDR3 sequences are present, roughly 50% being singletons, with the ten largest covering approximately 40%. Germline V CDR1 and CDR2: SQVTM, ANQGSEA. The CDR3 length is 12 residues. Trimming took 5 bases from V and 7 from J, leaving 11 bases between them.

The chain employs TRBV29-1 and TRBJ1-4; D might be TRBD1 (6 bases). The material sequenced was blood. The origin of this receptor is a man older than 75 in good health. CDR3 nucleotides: TGCAGCGTTTTCACAGGGAGTGAAAAACTGTTTTTT. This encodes CSVFTGSEKLFF. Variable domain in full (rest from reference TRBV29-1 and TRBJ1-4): SAVISQKPSRDICQRGTSLTIQCQVDSQVTMMFWYRQQPGQSLTLIATANQGSEATYESGFVIDKFPISRPNLTFSTLTVSNMSPEDSSIYLCSVFTGSEKLFFGSGTQLSVL.